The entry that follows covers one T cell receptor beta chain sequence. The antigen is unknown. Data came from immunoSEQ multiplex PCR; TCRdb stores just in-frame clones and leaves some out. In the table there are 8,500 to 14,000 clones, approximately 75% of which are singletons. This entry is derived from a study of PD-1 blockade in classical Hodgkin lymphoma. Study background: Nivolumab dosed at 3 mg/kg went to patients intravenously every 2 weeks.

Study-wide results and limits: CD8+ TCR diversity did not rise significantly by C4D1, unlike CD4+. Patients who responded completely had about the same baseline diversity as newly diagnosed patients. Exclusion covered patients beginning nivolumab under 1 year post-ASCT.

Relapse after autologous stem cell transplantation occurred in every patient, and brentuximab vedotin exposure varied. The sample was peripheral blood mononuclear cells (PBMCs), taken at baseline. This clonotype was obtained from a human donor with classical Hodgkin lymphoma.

The CDR3 sequence is CASSLGGGEYEQYF. The CDR3 coding sequence is TGCGCCAGCAGCTTGGGCGGGGGGGAATACGAGCAGTACTTC. The V and J genes are TRBV5-1 and TRBJ2-7, with 9 bases fitting TRBD2. The CDR3 totals 14 residues. Germline CDR1 SGHRS, CDR2 YFSETQ. V was clipped by 0 bases and J by 4 bases; unmatched bases: 2.